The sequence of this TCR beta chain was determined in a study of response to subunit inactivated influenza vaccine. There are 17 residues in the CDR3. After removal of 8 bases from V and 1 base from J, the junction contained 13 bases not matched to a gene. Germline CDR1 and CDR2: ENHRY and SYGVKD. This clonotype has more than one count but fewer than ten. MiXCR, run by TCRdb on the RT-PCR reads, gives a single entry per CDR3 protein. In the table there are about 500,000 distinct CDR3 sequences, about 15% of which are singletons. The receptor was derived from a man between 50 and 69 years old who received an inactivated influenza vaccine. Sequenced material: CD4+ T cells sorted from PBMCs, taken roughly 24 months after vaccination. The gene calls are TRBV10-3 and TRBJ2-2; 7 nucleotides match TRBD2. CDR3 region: CAIRKRYLAENTGELFF. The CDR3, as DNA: TGTGCCATCCGAAAGCGGTACCTAGCGGAGAACACCGGGGAGCTGTTTTTT.